This entry features one T cell receptor beta chain sequence. The CDR3 loop spans 14 amino acids. Germline CDR1 and CDR2: SGHDN and FVKESK. V was cut by 0 bases and J by 11 bases, with 16 bases left in between. This entry comes from a study of T cell changes during pregnancy in multiple sclerosis. Sequenced by immunoSEQ multiplex PCR; TCRdb stores in-frame clones only, minus some. The data contain some 100,000 clones, 85% to 95% of them singletons. The source material was peripheral blood, sampled in the second trimester of pregnancy. The gene calls are TRBV14 and TRBJ1-2, with D possibly TRBD1 on 6 matching bases. This TCR was recovered from a female donor with multiple sclerosis, enrolled in a pregnancy study. CDR3 in DNA: TGTGCCAGCAGCCAAGACCTCCAGTCAAGGGGGTACACCTTC. Residues: CASSQDLQSRGYTF.